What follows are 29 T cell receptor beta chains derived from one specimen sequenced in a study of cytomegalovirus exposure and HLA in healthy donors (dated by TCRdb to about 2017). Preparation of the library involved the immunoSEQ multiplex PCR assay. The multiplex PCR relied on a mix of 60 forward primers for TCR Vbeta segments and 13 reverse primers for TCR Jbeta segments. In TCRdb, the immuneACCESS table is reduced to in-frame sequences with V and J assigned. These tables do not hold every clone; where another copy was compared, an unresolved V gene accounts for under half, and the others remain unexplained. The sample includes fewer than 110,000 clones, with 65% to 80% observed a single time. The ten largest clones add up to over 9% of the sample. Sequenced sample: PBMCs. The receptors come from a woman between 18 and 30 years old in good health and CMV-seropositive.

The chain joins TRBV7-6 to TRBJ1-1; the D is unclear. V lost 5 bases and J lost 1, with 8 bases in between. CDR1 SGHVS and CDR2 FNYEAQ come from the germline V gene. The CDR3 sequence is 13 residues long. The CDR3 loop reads CASSGRGNTEAFF. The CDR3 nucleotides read TGTGCCAGCAGCGGACGGGGGAACACTGAAGCTTTCTTT.

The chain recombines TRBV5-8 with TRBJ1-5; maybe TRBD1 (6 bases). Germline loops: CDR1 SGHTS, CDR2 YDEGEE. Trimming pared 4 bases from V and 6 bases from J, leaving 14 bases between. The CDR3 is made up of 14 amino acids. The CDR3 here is CASSLAGEGQPQHF. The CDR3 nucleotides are TGTGCCAGCAGCCTAGCAGGGGAGGGTCAGCCCCAGCATTTT.

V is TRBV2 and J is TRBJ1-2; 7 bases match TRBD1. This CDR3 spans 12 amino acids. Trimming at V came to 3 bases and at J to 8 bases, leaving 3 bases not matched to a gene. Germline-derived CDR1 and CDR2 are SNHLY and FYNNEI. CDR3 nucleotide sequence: TGTGCCAGCAGTGAGGGACAGAGGGGCTACACCTTC. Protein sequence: CASSEGQRGYTF.

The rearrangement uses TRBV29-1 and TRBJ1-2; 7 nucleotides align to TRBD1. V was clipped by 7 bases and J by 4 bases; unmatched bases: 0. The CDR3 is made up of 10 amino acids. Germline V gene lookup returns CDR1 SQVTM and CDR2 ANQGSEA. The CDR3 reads CSGDSYGYTF. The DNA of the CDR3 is TGCAGCGGGGACAGCTATGGCTACACCTTC.

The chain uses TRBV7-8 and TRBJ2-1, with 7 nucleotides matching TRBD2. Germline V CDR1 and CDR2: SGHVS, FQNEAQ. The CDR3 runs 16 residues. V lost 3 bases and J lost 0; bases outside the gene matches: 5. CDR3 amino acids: CASSLRAGLSYNEQFF. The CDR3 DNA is TGTGCCAGCAGCTTGCGAGCGGGGCTCTCCTACAATGAGCAGTTCTTC. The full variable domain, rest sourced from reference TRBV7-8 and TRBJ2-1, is GAGVSQSPRYKVAKRGQDVALRCDPISGHVSLFWYQQALGQGPEFLTYFQNEAQLDKSGLPSDRFFAERPEGSVSTLKIQRTQQEDSAVYLCASSLRAGLSYNEQFFGPGTRLTVL.

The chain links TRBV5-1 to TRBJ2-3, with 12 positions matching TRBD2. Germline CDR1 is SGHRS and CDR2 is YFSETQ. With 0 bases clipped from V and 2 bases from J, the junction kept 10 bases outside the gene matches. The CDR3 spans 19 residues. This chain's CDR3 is CASSLEGLGLAGNTDTQYF. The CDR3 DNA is TGCGCCAGCAGCTTGGAGGGGTTAGGACTAGCGGGGAACACAGATACGCAGTATTTT.

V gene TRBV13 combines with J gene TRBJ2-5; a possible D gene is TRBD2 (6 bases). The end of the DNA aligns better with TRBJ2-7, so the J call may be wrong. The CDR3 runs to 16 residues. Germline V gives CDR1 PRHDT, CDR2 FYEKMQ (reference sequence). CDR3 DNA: TGTGCCAGCAGCCCGACACGGGTGGGGGGATACTACGAGCAGTACTTC. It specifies CASSPTRVGGYYEQYF.

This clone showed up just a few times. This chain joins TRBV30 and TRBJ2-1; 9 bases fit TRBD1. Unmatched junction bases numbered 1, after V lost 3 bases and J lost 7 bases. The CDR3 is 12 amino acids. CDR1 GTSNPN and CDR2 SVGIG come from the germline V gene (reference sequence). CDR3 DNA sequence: TGTGCCTGGAGCGGACAGGGGAATGAGCAGTTCTTC. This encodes CAWSGQGNEQFF.

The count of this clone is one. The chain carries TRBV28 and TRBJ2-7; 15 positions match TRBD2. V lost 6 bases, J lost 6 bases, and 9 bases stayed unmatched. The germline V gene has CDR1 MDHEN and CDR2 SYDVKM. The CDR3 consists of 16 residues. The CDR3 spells CASSYRTSGRALEQYF. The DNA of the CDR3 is TGTGCCAGCAGCTATAGGACTAGCGGGAGGGCCCTCGAGCAGTACTTC.

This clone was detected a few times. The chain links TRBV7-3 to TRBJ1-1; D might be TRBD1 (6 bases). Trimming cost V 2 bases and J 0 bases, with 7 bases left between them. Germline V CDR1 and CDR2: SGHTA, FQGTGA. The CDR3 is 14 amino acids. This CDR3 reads CASSLGGMNTEAFF. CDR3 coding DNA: TGTGCCAGCAGCTTAGGGGGCATGAACACTGAAGCTTTCTTT.

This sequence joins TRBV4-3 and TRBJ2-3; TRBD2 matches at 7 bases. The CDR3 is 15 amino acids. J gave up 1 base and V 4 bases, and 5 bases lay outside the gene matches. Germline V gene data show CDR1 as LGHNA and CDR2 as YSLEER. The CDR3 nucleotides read TGCGCCAGCAGCCTCGGACTAGGGGGCACAGATACGCAGTATTTT. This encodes CASSLGLGGTDTQYF.

The CDR3 here is CASSVGGSGNTIYF. The CDR3 nucleotides are TGTGCCAGTAGTGTGGGGGGAAGTGGAAACACCATATATTTT. The chain is built from TRBV19 and TRBJ1-3; D possibly corresponds to TRBD1 (5 bases). CDR3 length: 14 residues. V lost 5 bases to trimming and J lost 3 bases, with 11 bases between them. Germline V gene lookup returns CDR1 LNHDA and CDR2 SQIVND (reference sequence).

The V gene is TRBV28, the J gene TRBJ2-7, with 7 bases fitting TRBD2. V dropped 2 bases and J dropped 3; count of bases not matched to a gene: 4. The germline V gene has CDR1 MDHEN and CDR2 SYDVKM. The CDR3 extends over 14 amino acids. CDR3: CASSLTSADYEQYF. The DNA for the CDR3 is TGTGCCAGCAGTTTAACTAGCGCGGACTACGAGCAGTACTTC.

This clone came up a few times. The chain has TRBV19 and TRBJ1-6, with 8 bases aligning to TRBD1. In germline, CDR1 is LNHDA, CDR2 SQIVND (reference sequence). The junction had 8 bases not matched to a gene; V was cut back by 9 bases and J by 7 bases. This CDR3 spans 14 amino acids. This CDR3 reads CASRTGGENSPLHF. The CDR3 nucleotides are TGTGCCAGCCGAACAGGGGGGGAGAATTCACCCCTCCACTTT.

The CDR3 DNA follows: TGTGCCAGCAGTTTACCCGGGGGGGAAGGGGATACGCAGTATTTT. Protein sequence: CASSLPGGEGDTQYF. This rearrangement joins TRBV27 to TRBJ2-3, with 8 nucleotides matching TRBD2. The CDR3 is made up of 15 amino acids. Germline CDR1 and CDR2: MNHEY and SMNVEV (reference sequence). With 2 bases clipped from V and 6 bases from J, the junction kept 7 bases outside the gene matches.

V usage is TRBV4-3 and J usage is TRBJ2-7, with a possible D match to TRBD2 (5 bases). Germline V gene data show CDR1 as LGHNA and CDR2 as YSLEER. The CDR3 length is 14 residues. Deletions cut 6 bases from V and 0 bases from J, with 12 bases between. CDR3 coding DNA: TGCGCCAGCAGGGAGGCAGCACACTCCTACGAGCAGTACTTC. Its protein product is CASREAAHSYEQYF.

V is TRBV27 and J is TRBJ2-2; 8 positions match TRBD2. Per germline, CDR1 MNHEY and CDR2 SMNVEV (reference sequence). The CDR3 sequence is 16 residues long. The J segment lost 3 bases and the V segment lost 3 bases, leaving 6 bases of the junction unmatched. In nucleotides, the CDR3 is TGTGCCAGCAGTTTGAGCGGGAGTAGGGACACCGGGGAGCTGTTTTTT. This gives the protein CASSLSGSRDTGELFF.

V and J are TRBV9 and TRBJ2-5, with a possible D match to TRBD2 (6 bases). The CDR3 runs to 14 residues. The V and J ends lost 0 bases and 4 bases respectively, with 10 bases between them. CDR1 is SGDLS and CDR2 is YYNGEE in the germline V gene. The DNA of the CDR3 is TGTGCCAGCAGCGTAGCGGGAGCGGGAGAGACCCAGTACTTC. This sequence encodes CASSVAGAGETQYF.

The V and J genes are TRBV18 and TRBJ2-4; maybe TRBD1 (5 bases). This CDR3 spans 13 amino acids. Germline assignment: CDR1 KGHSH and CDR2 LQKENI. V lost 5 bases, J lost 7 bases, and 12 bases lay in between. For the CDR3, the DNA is TGTGCCAGCTCATGGACACGCGAGAACATTCAGTACTTC. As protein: CASSWTRENIQYF.

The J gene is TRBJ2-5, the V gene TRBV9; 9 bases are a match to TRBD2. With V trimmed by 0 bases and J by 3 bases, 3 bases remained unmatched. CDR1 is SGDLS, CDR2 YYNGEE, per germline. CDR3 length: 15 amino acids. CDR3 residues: CASSVETSGEETQYF. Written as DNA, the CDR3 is TGTGCCAGCAGCGTAGAGACTAGCGGAGAAGAGACCCAGTACTTC.

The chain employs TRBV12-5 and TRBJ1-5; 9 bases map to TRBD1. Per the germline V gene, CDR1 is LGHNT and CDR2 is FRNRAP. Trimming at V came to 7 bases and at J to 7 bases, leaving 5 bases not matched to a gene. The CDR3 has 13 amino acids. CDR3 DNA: TGTGCTAGTGCCATGGACAGGGGCCAGCCCCAGCATTTT. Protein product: CASAMDRGQPQHF. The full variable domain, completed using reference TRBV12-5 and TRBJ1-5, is DARVTQTPRHKVTEMGQEVTMRCQPILGHNTVFWYRQTMMQGLELLAYFRNRAPLDDSGMPKDRFSAEMPDATLATLKIQPSEPRDSAVYFCASAMDRGQPQHFGDGTRLSIL.

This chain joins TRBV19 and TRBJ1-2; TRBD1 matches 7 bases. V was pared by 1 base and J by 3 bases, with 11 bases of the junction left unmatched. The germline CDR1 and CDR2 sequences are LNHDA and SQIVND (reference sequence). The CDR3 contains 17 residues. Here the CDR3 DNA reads TGTGCCAGTAGTATAGTAGGACAGGCCATCGGGGACTATGGCTACACCTTC. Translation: CASSIVGQAIGDYGYTF.

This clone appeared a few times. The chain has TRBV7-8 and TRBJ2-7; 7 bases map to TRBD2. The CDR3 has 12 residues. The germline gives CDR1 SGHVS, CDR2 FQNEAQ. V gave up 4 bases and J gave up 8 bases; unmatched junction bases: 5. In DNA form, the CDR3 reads TGTGCCAGCAGCTCCCTTGGGACTAAGCAGTACTTC. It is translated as CASSSLGTKQYF.

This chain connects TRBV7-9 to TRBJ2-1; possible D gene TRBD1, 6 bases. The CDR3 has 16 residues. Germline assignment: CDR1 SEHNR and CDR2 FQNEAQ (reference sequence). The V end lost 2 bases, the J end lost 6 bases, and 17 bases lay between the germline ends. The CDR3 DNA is TGTGCCAGCAGCTTACGTCCCGGGACACTCGGCAATGAGCAGTTCTTC. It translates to CASSLRPGTLGNEQFF.

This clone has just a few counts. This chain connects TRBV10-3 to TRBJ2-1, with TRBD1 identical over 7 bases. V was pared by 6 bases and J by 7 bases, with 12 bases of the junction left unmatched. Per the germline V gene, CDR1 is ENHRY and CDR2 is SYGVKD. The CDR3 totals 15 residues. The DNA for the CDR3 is TGTGCCATCAGGGGGACAGACCCAACAACAAATGAGCAGTTCTTC. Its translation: CAIRGTDPTTNEQFF.

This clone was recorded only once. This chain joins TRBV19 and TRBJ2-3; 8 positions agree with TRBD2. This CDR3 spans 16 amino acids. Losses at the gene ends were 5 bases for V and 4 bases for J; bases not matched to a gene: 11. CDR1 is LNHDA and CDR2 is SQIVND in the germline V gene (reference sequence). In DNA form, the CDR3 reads TGTGCCAGTAGTTATGCCGGGGGGGCTCGCTCAGATACGCAGTATTTT. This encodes CASSYAGGARSDTQYF.

This chain's CDR3 is CASSSGQHNQPQHF. CDR3 coding DNA: TGTGCCAGCAGTTCGGGACAGCACAATCAGCCCCAGCATTTT. This chain connects TRBV27 to TRBJ1-5; 7 bases are a match to TRBD1. The CDR3 totals 14 residues. V was pared by 4 bases and J by 3 bases, with 3 bases of the junction left unmatched. Germline values: CDR1 MNHEY, CDR2 SMNVEV (reference sequence).

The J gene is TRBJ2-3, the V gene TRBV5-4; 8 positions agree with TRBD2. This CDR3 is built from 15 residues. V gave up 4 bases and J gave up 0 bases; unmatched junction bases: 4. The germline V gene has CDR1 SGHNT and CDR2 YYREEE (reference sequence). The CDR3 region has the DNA TGTGCCAGCAGCACCAAGCGGGGGAGCACAGATACGCAGTATTTT. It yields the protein CASSTKRGSTDTQYF.

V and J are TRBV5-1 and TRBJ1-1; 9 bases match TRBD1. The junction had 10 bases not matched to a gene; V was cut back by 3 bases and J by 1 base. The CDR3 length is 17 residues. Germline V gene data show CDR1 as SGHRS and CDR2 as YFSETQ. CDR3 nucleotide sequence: TGCGCCAGCAGCTGGGTAGACAGGGGGTACCCGAACACTGAAGCTTTCTTT. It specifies CASSWVDRGYPNTEAFF.